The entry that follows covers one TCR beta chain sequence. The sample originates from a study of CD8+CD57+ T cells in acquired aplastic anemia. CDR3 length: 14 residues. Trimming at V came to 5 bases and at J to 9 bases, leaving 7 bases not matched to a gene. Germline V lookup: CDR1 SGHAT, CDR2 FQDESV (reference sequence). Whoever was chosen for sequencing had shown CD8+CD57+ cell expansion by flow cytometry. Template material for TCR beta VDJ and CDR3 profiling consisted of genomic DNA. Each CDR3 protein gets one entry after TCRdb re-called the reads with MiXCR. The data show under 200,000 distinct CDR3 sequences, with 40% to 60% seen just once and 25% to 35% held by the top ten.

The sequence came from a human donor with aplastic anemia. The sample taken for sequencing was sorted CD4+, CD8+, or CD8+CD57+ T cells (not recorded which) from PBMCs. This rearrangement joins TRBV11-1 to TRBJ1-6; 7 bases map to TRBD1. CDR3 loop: CASSPGTDSSPLHF. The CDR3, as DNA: TGTGCCAGCAGCCCCGGGACAGATAGTTCACCCCTCCACTTT.